The 26 T cell receptor beta chains given below trace back to one sample, sequenced in a study of shared clonotypes between healthy human individuals. Measured with immunoSEQ multiplex PCR; TCRdb has only the in-frame clones, and not every one. Among fewer than 650,000 clones listed, 75% to 85% were seen once. Sequenced: PBMCs. The receptor set was obtained from a woman aged 40 to 49 in good health. Some clones in this sample may be carry-over from other donors' samples.

CDR3 amino acids: CASSLGGTGYNEQFF. The CDR3 DNA reads as TGTGCCAGCTCCCTCGGCGGGACAGGTTACAATGAGCAGTTCTTC. The chain joins TRBV18 to TRBJ2-1, with TRBD1 matching 8 bases. The CDR3 is 15 residues long. V was clipped by 6 bases and J by 4 bases; unmatched bases: 8. The V gene's germline CDR1 is KGHSH and CDR2 LQKENI.

The gene calls are TRBV6-6 and TRBJ2-5; 7 nucleotides agree with TRBD1. CDR1 is MNHNY, CDR2 SVGAGI, per germline (reference sequence). This CDR3 comprises 14 residues. After removal of 7 bases from V and 2 bases from J, the junction contained 7 bases not matched to a gene. CDR3 protein: CASTLQGIQETQYF. CDR3 bases: TGTGCCAGCACCTTACAGGGGATACAAGAGACCCAGTACTTC.

The gene calls are TRBV29-1 and TRBJ2-3, with a weak D call TRBD1 (5 bases). Between the trimmed V and J ends, which lost 4 bases and 5 bases, there was a span of 10 bases. Germline V gene data show CDR1 as SQVTM and CDR2 as ANQGSEA. CDR3 length: 12 amino acids. The CDR3 DNA is TGCAGCGTTGCGGTGGGGCTAGATACGCAGTATTTT. It yields the protein CSVAVGLDTQYF.

Of note for this clone: The junction and the germline gene differ at one end; a read error may be behind it. The chain is built from TRBV7-2 and TRBJ2-5; D is perhaps TRBD1 (6 bases). The CDR3 has 13 residues. Germline-derived CDR1 and CDR2 are SGHTA and FQGNSA. CDR3 sequence: CASSLQVSGVRDF. DNA for the CDR3: TGTGCCAGCAGCTTGCAAGTGTCAGGGGTCCGGGACTTC.

This clone was picked up a small number of times. This chain connects TRBV9 to TRBJ2-4; D may be TRBD2 (5 bases). V lost 4 bases, J lost 6 bases, and 20 bases lay in between. CDR3 length: 16 amino acids. Germline assignment: CDR1 SGDLS and CDR2 YYNGEE. The CDR3 nucleotides read TGTGCCAGCAGCCGGGCCCCACTAGGGCTTGGAAACATTCAGTACTTC. This encodes CASSRAPLGLGNIQYF.

V and J are TRBV15 and TRBJ2-7; 8 nucleotides agree with TRBD2. The CDR3 contains 15 residues. With V trimmed by 5 bases and J by 0 bases, 6 bases remained unmatched. CDR1 and CDR2 (germline): LNHNV, YYDKDF (reference sequence). The CDR3 DNA is TGTGCCACCAGCGGGTTAGCGGGGAGCTCCTACGAGCAGTACTTC. It translates to CATSGLAGSSYEQYF.

As regards this clone: The same CDR3 can be traced to other DNA sequences in this sample. This chain links TRBV7-9 with TRBJ1-1, with D unclear. CDR3 size: 14 residues. Germline assignment: CDR1 SEHNR and CDR2 FQNEAQ (reference sequence). V lost 5 bases to trimming and J lost 0 bases, with 10 bases between them. CDR3 nucleotide sequence: TGTGCCAGCAGCCCCCAAGCTCTGAACACTGAAGCTTTCTTT. Translated, it gives CASSPQALNTEAFF. Full variable domain (rest looked up from reference TRBV7-9 and TRBJ1-1): DTGVSQNPRHKITKRGQNVTFRCDPISEHNRLYWYRQTLGQGPEFLTYFQNEAQLEKSRLLSDRFSAERPKGSFSTLEIQRTEQGDSAMYLCASSPQALNTEAFFGQGTRLTVV.

This chain links TRBV7-9 with TRBJ2-3; D is uncertain. Germline CDR1 and CDR2: SEHNR and FQNEAQ (reference sequence). The CDR3 totals 14 residues. V was cut by 2 bases and J by 0 bases, with 6 bases left in between. In DNA, the CDR3 is TGTGCCAGCAGCTTACTTACTAGCACAGATACGCAGTATTTT. It yields the protein CASSLLTSTDTQYF.

The rearrangement links TRBV7-3 to TRBJ2-2, with D possibly TRBD2 on 6 matching bases. There are 15 residues in the CDR3. Trimming stripped 4 bases from V and 5 bases from J, with 14 bases between. Germline CDR1 SGHTA, CDR2 FQGTGA. In nucleotides, the CDR3 is TGTGCCAGCAGCTCCCGGGATAGCGGAACCGGGGAGCTGTTTTTT. Amino acids: CASSSRDSGTGELFF. The full variable domain, its missing parts supplied by reference TRBV7-3 and TRBJ2-2, is GAGVSQTPSNKVTEKGKYVELRCDPISGHTALYWYRQSLGQGPEFLIYFQGTGAADDSGLPNDRFFAVRPEGSVSTLKIQRTERGDSAVYLCASSSRDSGTGELFFGEGSRLTVL.

As for this clone: Other nucleotide sequences in the sample specify the same CDR3. This chain connects TRBV30 to TRBJ1-2; a possible D gene is TRBD1 (5 bases). The CDR3 has 11 amino acids. Per germline, CDR1 GTSNPN and CDR2 SVGIG (reference sequence). The V end lost 4 bases, the J end lost 4 bases, and 7 bases lay between the germline ends. CDR3 protein: CAWTGGYGYTF. The CDR3 nucleotides are TGTGCCTGGACGGGGGGCTATGGCTACACCTTC.

The chain links TRBV11-2 to TRBJ1-5, with TRBD1 matching 7 bases. Germline assignment: CDR1 SGHAT and CDR2 FQNNGV. V was pared by 0 bases and J by 7 bases, with 6 bases of the junction left unmatched. This CDR3 comprises 15 residues. CDR3 loop: CASSLEGGARQPQHF. CDR3 nucleotides: TGTGCCAGCAGCTTAGAAGGGGGCGCGAGACAGCCCCAGCATTTT.

The V call is TRBV11-2, the J call TRBJ2-7; the match to TRBD2 covers 7 bases. CDR3 size: 14 residues. J was trimmed by 2 bases and V by 0 bases; bases with no gene match: 1. Germline V lookup: CDR1 SGHAT, CDR2 FQNNGV. CDR3 in DNA: TGTGCCAGCAGCTTAGAACGGGGGGCCTACGAGCAGTACTTC. Translated, it gives CASSLERGAYEQYF.

Worth noting for this clone: The junction differs from germline at one of its ends, possibly a read error. The V gene is TRBV5-8, the J gene TRBJ2-3; 8 bases match TRBD2. The CDR3 length is 14 residues. CDR1 is SGHTS, CDR2 YDEGEE, per germline. CDR3 sequence (DNA): TGCGCCAGCAGCCAGGGACTAGAGGCAGATACGCAGTATTTT. This encodes CASSQGLEADTQYF.

This chain uses TRBV4-3 with TRBJ2-2, with D possibly being TRBD2 (6 bases). Germline CDR1 LGHNA, CDR2 YSLEER. The CDR3 runs to 17 residues. Between the trimmed V and J ends, which lost 0 bases and 2 bases, there was a span of 13 bases. Here the CDR3 DNA reads TGCGCCAGCAGCCAAGAGCCCGGGACTGGCAACACCGGGGAGCTGTTTTTT. Amino acids: CASSQEPGTGNTGELFF.

The chain links TRBV28 to TRBJ1-2; D call uncertain. This CDR3 comprises 12 residues. Germline assignment: CDR1 MDHEN and CDR2 SYDVKM. V dropped 6 bases and J dropped 6 bases, with 11 bases sitting between them. CDR3 protein: CASRGSEDGYTF. The CDR3 DNA reads as TGTGCCAGCAGAGGATCAGAGGATGGCTACACCTTC.

There are a few counts of this clone. The chain couples TRBV11-3 to TRBJ2-1; TRBD1 matches at 7 bases. V gave up 5 bases and J gave up 6 bases; unmatched junction bases: 10. CDR3 length equals 15 residues. Germline lookup yields CDR1 SGHNT and CDR2 YENEEA. CDR3 amino acids: CASSARQGRLNEQFF. DNA of the CDR3: TGTGCCAGCAGCGCCCGACAGGGTCGGCTCAATGAGCAGTTCTTC.

V usage is TRBV4-2 and J usage is TRBJ2-2, with unresolved D. This CDR3 is built from 15 residues. Trimming took off 0 bases at V and 5 bases at J, with 10 bases between the two ends. In germline, CDR1 is LGHNA, CDR2 YNFKEQ. This chain's CDR3 is CASSQDRRTTGELFF. The CDR3 nucleotides are TGTGCCAGCAGCCAAGATAGGAGAACGACCGGGGAGCTGTTTTTT.

This clone was seen only once. The V call is TRBV7-2, the J call TRBJ2-1; 8 nucleotides align to TRBD1. Trimming took 5 bases from V and 1 from J; bases not matched to a gene: 4. Germline assignment: CDR1 SGHTA and CDR2 FQGNSA. CDR3 length equals 15 residues. CDR3 DNA: TGTGCCAGCAGCCCTGACAGGGGTTCCTACAATGAGCAGTTCTTC. It translates to CASSPDRGSYNEQFF.

This clone has a single count. This rearrangement joins TRBV20-1 to TRBJ1-1; 8 bases agree with TRBD1. V shed 3 bases, J shed 10 bases, and the junction held 4 bases outside the gene matches. This CDR3 spans 11 amino acids. CDR1 and CDR2 from the germline V gene are DFQATT and SNEGSKA (reference sequence). CDR3 sequence (DNA): TGCAGTGCTAGGAGGACAGGGCCAGCTTTCTTT. This translates into CSARRTGPAFF.

The CDR3 is CASSTSTSGSAEEYF. The CDR3 coding sequence is TGTGCCAGCAGTACCTCGACTAGCGGGAGCGCAGAAGAGTACTTC. The J gene is TRBJ2-7, the V gene TRBV6-5, with 12 positions matching TRBD2. This CDR3 region has 15 residues. After removal of 5 bases from V and 11 bases from J, the junction contained 13 bases not matched to a gene. Germline V gene data show CDR1 as MNHEY and CDR2 as SVGAGI.

The chain employs TRBV15 and TRBJ1-1; D gene uncertain. The germline V gene has CDR1 LNHNV and CDR2 YYDKDF (reference sequence). Deletions cut 8 bases from V and 0 bases from J, with 13 bases between. This CDR3 comprises 14 residues. The CDR3 sequence: CATRKEVMNTEAFF. The CDR3 DNA follows: TGTGCCACCCGAAAAGAGGTAATGAACACTGAAGCTTTCTTT.

The chain joins TRBV27 to TRBJ2-5; 7 positions agree with TRBD1. CDR3 length: 12 amino acids. The V gene's germline CDR1 is MNHEY and CDR2 SMNVEV (reference sequence). Trimming at V came to 8 bases and at J to 7 bases, leaving 7 bases not matched to a gene. The CDR3 DNA is TGTGCCAGCCGACAGGGATGGGGGACCCAGTACTTC. Amino acid sequence: CASRQGWGTQYF.

This chain links TRBV30 with TRBJ2-7, with 11 bases aligning to TRBD2. Losses at the gene ends were 3 bases for V and 1 base for J; bases not matched to a gene: 8. In germline, CDR1 is GTSNPN, CDR2 SVGIG (reference sequence). CDR3 length equals 16 residues. CDR3: CAWSRGGLAVSYEQYF. In DNA form, the CDR3 reads TGTGCCTGGAGCAGGGGGGGACTAGCGGTTTCCTACGAGCAGTACTTC. Variable domain in full (rest from reference TRBV30 and TRBJ2-7): SQTIHQWPATLVQPVGSPLSLECTVEGTSNPNLYWYRQAAGRGLQLLFYSVGIGQISSEVPQNLSASRPQDRQFILSSKKLLLSDSGFYLCAWSRGGLAVSYEQYFGPGTRLTVT.

With regard to this clone: A read error likely explains this, since a far larger clone differs by one base. This same CDR3 is encoded by further DNA sequences in the sample. This chain connects TRBV25-1 to TRBJ2-2, with 7 positions matching TRBD1. There are 14 residues in the CDR3. Germline loops: CDR1 MGHDK, CDR2 SYGVNS. Losses at the gene ends were 0 bases for V and 8 bases for J; bases not matched to a gene: 3. The chain's CDR3 is CASSEYEGAGELFF. CDR3 nucleotide sequence: TGTGCCAGCAGTGAATATGAGGGGGCTGGGGAGCTGTTTTTT.

The gene calls are TRBV28 and TRBJ1-5, with 8 bases that match TRBD1. The CDR3 has 16 residues. V lost 6 bases, J lost 5 bases, and 12 bases stayed unmatched. Per germline, CDR1 MDHEN and CDR2 SYDVKM. In DNA form, the CDR3 reads TGTGCCAGCAGCCCAGGACAGGGAATGGGATATCAGCCCCAGCATTTT. Its protein is CASSPGQGMGYQPQHF.

This chain links TRBV4-3 with TRBJ1-1, with TRBD1 as a possible D gene (5 bases). Germline V CDR1 and CDR2: LGHNA, YSLEER. The CDR3 is 16 residues long. V was shortened by 0 bases and J by 3 bases, with 14 bases between the two germline ends. The CDR3 here is CASSQDRFRQHTEAFF. Here the CDR3 DNA reads TGCGCCAGCAGCCAAGATCGGTTTAGACAGCACACTGAAGCTTTCTTT.